The TCR beta chain under discussion was sequenced for a study of human T cells and chemical hapten exposure. A single record per CDR3 protein comes from TCRdb applying MiXCR to the RACE reads. Here the sample spans roughly 80,000 distinct CDR3 sequences, approximately 15% being singletons. The CDR3 loop spans 16 amino acids. Germline lookup yields CDR1 KGHSH and CDR2 LQKENI. With 1 base removed from V and 0 bases from J, the gap between germline ends came to 7 bases. The time point is: pre-sensitization, week 0. As for treatment: therapeutic diphenylcyclopropenone sensitization with weekly scalp DPC. Drawing of blood took place ahead of applying each patch test.

This chain links TRBV18 with TRBJ2-6; D possibly corresponds to TRBD1 (5 bases). The material sequenced was whole blood, taken in connection with sensitization to the hapten diphenylcyclopropenone (DPC). The clonotype comes from a woman between 45 and 65 years old with alopecia areata. Some clones in this sample may be carry-over from other donors' samples. This CDR3 reads CASSPRTPSGANVLTF. DNA for the CDR3: TGTGCCAGCTCACCACGGACACCCTCTGGGGCCAACGTCCTGACTTTC.